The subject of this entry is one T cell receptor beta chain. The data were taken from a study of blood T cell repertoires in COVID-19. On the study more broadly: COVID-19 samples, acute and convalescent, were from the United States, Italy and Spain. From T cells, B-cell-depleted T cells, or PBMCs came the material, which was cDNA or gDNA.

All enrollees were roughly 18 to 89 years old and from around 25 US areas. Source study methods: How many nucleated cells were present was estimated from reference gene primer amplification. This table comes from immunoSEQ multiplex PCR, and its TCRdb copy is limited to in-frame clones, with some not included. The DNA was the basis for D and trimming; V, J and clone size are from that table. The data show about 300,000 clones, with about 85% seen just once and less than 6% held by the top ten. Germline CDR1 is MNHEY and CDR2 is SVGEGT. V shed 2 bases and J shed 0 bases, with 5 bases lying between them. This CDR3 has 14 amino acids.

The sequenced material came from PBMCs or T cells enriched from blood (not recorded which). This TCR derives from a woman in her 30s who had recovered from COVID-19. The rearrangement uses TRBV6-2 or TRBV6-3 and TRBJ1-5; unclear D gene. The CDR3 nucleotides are TGTGCCAGCAGTTACCCGGGTAGCAATCAGCCCCAGCATTTT. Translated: CASSYPGSNQPQHF.